The TCR beta chain described here comes from a study of siplizumab effects on memory and regulatory T cells. Whole-study results and caveats: An assignable phenotype, naive or memory, was missing from roughly 76-95% of proliferating CD4+ or CD8+ clones. There was no confirmation of the suppressive function of proliferating Tregs from siplizumab cultures. Fewer alloreactive sequences mapped to unstimulated CD4+ memory cells under siplizumab. Naive T cell populations appeared to exhibit greater diversity than memory cells and appeared to be major alloresponse contributors.

Notes on this clone: Antigen unknown.

The repertoire was sequenced with immunoSEQ multiplex PCR; TCRdb's copy has only in-frame clones and lacks some. Here the sample spans around 100,000 clones, 94% being singletons. CDR1 and CDR2 (germline): MGHRA, YSYEKL. The CDR3 length is 15 residues. V gave up 5 bases and J gave up 5 bases; unmatched junction bases: 9. This receptor was obtained from a human donor in good health. Material for sequencing was non-Treg CD4+ T cells sorted from blood. The rearrangement links TRBV4-1 to TRBJ2-4, with 7 bases matching TRBD1. The CDR3 is CASSSGQPLENIQYF. The DNA of the CDR3 is TGCGCCAGCAGCTCGGGACAGCCCCTAGAAAACATTCAGTACTTC.